This is a list of T cell receptor beta chains from one sample in a study of T cell changes during pregnancy in multiple sclerosis. The table came from immunoSEQ multiplex PCR; TCRdb's copy has only in-frame clones and leaves some out. The data hold around 63,000 clones, with 91% observed a single time. Sequences were derived from peripheral blood, sampled after pregnancy. These receptors all come from a female donor in good health, enrolled as a control in a pregnancy study. The CDR3 runs from the conserved cysteine through the conserved F or W. Each record gives: CDR3 length, V gene, J gene, CDR3 protein.

15	TRBV5-1	TRBJ1-1	CASSTQGQTNTEAFF
14	TRBV4-3	TRBJ1-6	CASSLTGANSPLHF
17	TRBV4-3	TRBJ2-3	CASSQDWRGEFTDTQYF
12	TRBV19	TRBJ1-3	CASSTAGNTIYF
15	TRBV7-3	TRBJ1-4	CASSPSGATNEKLFF
16	TRBV2	TRBJ1-2	CASSEEAGSLNYGYTF
12	TRBV11-3	TRBJ1-1	CASSFQGNLAFF
14	TRBV11-3	TRBJ1-1	CASSLVRVNTEAFF
15	TRBV14	TRBJ1-1	CASSPGQGLGTEAFF
13	TRBV6-4	TRBJ2-1	CASSMSSYNEQFF
16	TRBV18	TRBJ2-2	CASSPRGRPATGELFF
14	TRBV29-1	TRBJ1-3	CSVSGVVTGNTIYF
14	TRBV5-1	TRBJ2-7	CATKREAQTYEQYF
15	TRBV6-4	TRBJ1-4	CASSDEDREQEKLFF
15	TRBV6-1	TRBJ1-1	CASRGSQGDYTEAFF
15	TRBV7-9	TRBJ1-1	CASSLERQMNTEAFF
16	TRBV2	TRBJ1-5	CASSELAGGNNQPQHF
10	TRBV14	TRBJ1-5	CARQGQPQHF
16	TRBV2	TRBJ1-5	CASSLESTLSNQPQHF
15	TRBV5-1	TRBJ1-6	CASSFGQAYNSPLHF
11	TRBV4-3	TRBJ1-3	CASSPGNTIYF
13	TRBV5-1	TRBJ1-2	CASSSTENYGYTF
15	TRBV7-2	TRBJ2-1	CASSFSGGGYNEQFF
15	TRBV7-9	TRBJ1-5	CASSHGQLINQPQHF
15	TRBV7-2	TRBJ1-6	CASSPAAGLNSPLHF
13	TRBV2	TRBJ1-1	CAGVDRGVTEAFF
14	TRBV27	TRBJ2-7	CASSPRQGSYEQYF
14	TRBV5-5	TRBJ1-1	CASSWRTVNTEAFF
16	TRBV2	TRBJ1-2	CASSDRHRVRNYGYTF
14	TRBV30	TRBJ1-1	CAWSRERVFTEAFF
17	TRBV7-9	TRBJ2-7	CASSLRETGQGAAEQYF
14	TRBV7-3	TRBJ1-1	CASSLGAANTEAFF
16	TRBV5-4	TRBJ2-3	CASSLAQDRPSDTQYF
16	TRBV7-9	TRBJ2-7	CASSLRGTPSSYEQYF
15	TRBV9	TRBJ2-3	CASSDPQEGADTQYF
15	TRBV27	TRBJ1-5	CASSSPGTGDQPQHF
15	TRBV27	TRBJ2-7	CASRPEGAARNEQYF
14	TRBV16	TRBJ2-6	CASSGGQGVNVLTF
15	TRBV2	TRBJ2-5	CASRLDRGTQETQYF
15	TRBV29-1	TRBJ2-7	CSVEVGTGGVDEQYF
13	TRBV7-2	TRBJ2-1	CAIPGQGLYEQFF